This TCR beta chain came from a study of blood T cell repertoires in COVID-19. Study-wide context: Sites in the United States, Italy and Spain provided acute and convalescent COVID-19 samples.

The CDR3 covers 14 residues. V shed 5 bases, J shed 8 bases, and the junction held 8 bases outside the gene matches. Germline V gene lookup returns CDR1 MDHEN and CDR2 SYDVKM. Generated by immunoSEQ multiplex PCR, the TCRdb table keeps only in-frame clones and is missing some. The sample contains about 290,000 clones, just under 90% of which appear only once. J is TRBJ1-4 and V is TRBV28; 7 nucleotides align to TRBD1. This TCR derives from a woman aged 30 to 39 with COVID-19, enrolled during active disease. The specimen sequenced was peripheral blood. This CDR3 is CASSAGGWKEKLFF. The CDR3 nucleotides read TGTGCCAGCAGTGCAGGGGGGTGGAAGGAAAAACTGTTTTTT. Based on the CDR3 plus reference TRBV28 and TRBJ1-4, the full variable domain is DVKVTQSSRYLVKRTGEKVFLECVQDMDHENMFWYRQDPGLGLRLIYFSYDVKMKEKGDIPEGYSVSREKKERFSLILESASTNQTSMYLCASSAGGWKEKLFFGSGTQLSVL.